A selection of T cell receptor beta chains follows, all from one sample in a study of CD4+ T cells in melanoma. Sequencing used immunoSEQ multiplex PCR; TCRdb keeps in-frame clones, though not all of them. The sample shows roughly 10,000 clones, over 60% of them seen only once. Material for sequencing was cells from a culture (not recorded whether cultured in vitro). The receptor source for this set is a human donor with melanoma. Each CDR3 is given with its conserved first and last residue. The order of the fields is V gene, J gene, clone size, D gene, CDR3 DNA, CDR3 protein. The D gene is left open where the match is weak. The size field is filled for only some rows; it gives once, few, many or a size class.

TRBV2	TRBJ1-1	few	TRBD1	TGTGCCAGCACTGACAGGGGGGCCGGAACTGAAGCTTTCTTT	CASTDRGAGTEAFF
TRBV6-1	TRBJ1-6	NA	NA	TGTGCCAGCGGGCGGGGGGGACGTTCACCCCTCCACTTT	CASGRGGRSPLHF
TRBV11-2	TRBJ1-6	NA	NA	TGTGCCAGCAGCCTAGGCGCGACAGTTACGGGTTCACCCCTCCACTTT	CASSLGATVTGSPLHF
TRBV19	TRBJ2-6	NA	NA	TGTGCCAGTTCAAGGGGGGCTGGGGCCAACGTCCTGACTTTC	CASSRGAGANVLTF
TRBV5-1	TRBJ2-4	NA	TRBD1	TGCGCCAGCAGCCCCGGGACAGGACTCAACATTCAGTACTTC	CASSPGTGLNIQYF
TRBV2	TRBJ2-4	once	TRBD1	TGTGCCAGCAGCCGGGACAGGGGAACCAAAAACATTCAGTACTTC	CASSRDRGTKNIQYF
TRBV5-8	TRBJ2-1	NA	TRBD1	TGTGCCAGCAAGGGACAGGGTGAATCGGGGGAGCAGTTCTTC	CASKGQGESGEQFF
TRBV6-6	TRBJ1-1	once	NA	TGTGCCAGTCCAGCCCCGGGACACACTGAAGCTTTCTTT	CASPAPGHTEAFF
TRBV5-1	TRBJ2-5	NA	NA	TGCGCCAGCAGCTCCCAGCGGTCCCAAGAGACCCAGTACTTC	CASSSQRSQETQYF
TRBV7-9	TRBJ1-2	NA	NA	TGTGCCAGCAGCTCTACCGGGACGGAAAATGGCTACACCTTC	CASSSTGTENGYTF
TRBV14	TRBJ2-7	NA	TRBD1	TGTGCCAGCAGCGTGGGACAGGCCTACGAGCAGTACTTC	CASSVGQAYEQYF
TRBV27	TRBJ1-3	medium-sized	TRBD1	TGTGCCAGCAGTTTATCCGGGACAGGGACTGGAAACACCATATATTTT	CASSLSGTGTGNTIYF
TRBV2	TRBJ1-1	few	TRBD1	TGTGCCAGCAGTGAAGGACCAGGGGGCTGGGACACTGAAGCTTTCTTT	CASSEGPGGWDTEAFF
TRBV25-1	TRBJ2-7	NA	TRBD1	TGTGCCAGCAGTGAATACCCACCCGGGACAGGACCCTACGAGCAGTACTTC	CASSEYPPGTGPYEQYF
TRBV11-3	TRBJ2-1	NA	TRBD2	TGTGCCAGTAGTCCGGGGCCAGCGGGGGGGCTAGTAAAAGAGCAGTTCTTC	CASSPGPAGGLVKEQFF
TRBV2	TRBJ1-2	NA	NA	TGTGCCAGCTCGAAATCTGGTTACGGCTATGGCTACACCTTC	CASSKSGYGYGYTF
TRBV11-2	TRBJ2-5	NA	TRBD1	TGTGCCAGCAGCCGGACAGGGGGAACGAAGACCCAGTACTTC	CASSRTGGTKTQYF
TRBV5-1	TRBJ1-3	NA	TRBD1	TGCGCCAGCAGTCCAACAGGGGATGGGTACACCATATATTTT	CASSPTGDGYTIYF
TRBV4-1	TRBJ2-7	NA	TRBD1	TGCGCCAGCAGCCAAGGGGACAGGGAGAAGCAGTACTTC	CASSQGDREKQYF
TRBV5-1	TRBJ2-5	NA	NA	TGCGCCAGCAGCGGAGGTCGGGGCTCTAGGGAGACCCAGTACTTC	CASSGGRGSRETQYF
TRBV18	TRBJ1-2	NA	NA	TGTGCCAGCTCACCATCTCGGGAGTTTGGCTATGGCTACACCTTC	CASSPSREFGYGYTF
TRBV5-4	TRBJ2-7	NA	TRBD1	TGTGCCAGCAGCGCGCCGGGACAGGGAATCTACGAGCAGTACTTC	CASSAPGQGIYEQYF
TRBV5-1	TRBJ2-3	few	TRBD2	TGCGCCAGCAGCTTGGCGACTAGCAGCACAGATACGCAGTATTTT	CASSLATSSTDTQYF
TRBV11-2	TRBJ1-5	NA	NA	TGTGCCAGCAGCTTAGACCTGGTGGAAAATCAGCCCCAGCATTTT	CASSLDLVENQPQHF
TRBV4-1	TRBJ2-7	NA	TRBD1	TGCGCCAGCAGCCAGGGGGCCGGGACAGACCCCCTCGAGGGTTACGAGCAGTACTTC	CASSQGAGTDPLEGYEQYF
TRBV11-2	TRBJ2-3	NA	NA	TGTGCCAGCAGCCCCGCCGCCGACAGGACGCAGTATTTT	CASSPAADRTQYF
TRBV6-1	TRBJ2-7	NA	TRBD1	TGTGCCAGCAGTGAAGCCCGCCGAACCGGGACAGGGCGCGAGCAGTACTTC	CASSEARRTGTGREQYF
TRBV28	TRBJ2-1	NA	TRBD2	TGTGCCAGCCGGGGGGAATCCTACAATGAGCAGTTCTTC	CASRGESYNEQFF
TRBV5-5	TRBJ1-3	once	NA	TGTGCCAGCAGCTTTGACAGGATGAACACCATATATTTT	CASSFDRMNTIYF
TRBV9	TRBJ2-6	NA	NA	TGTGCCAGCAGCCTCGGTCGCTCTGGGGCCAACGTCCTGACTTTC	CASSLGRSGANVLTF
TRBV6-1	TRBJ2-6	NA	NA	TGTGCCAGCAGTGCGGCTGGGGCCAACGTCCTGACTTTC	CASSAAGANVLTF
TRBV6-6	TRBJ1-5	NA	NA	TGTGCCAGCAGAGATAGCAATCAGCCCCAGCATTTT	CASRDSNQPQHF
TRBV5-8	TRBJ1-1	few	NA	TGTGCCAGCAGCCTACGGGGGGCGGACACTGAAGCTTTCTTT	CASSLRGADTEAFF
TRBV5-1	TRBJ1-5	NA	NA	TGCGCCAGCAGCTTGGGGGACTTGCCTAATCAGCCCCAGCATTTT	CASSLGDLPNQPQHF
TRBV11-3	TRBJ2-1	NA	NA	TGTGCCAGCAGCTTTAAGGGGGGCTACAATGAGCAGTTCTTC	CASSFKGGYNEQFF
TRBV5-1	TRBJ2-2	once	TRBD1	TGCGCCAGCAGCTTGGCCCTTACAAGGACAGGGGGCCGATCCACCGGGGAGCTGTTTTTT	CASSLALTRTGGRSTGELFF
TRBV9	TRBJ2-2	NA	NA	TGTGCCAGCAGCGTATCCTGGGCCAGGGAGCTGTTTTTT	CASSVSWARELFF
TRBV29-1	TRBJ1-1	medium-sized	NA	TGCAGCGTTTTTAAGGGAAGGGCTTTCTTT	CSVFKGRAFF
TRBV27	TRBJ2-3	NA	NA	TGTGCCAGCAGCAGGGTCCACACAGATACGCAGTATTTT	CASSRVHTDTQYF
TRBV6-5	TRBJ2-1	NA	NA	TGTGCCAGCAGTTTGGTCCTAGGCTCTTGGAATGAGCAGTTCTTC	CASSLVLGSWNEQFF
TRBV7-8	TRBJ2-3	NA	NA	TGTGCCAGCAGCTTAACGACTAACTCAGATACGCAGTATTTT	CASSLTTNSDTQYF
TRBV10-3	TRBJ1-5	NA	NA	TGTGCCAGCAGGTCCGGACAACCCCAGCATTTT	CASRSGQPQHF
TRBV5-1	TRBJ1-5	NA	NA	TGCGCCAGCAGCCCTGCGGGGGGGCAGAGCAATCAGCCCCAGCATTTT	CASSPAGGQSNQPQHF
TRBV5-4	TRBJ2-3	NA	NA	TGTGCCAGCAGCACACGCCGAGTGAAGGGGGAGAATACGCAGTATTTT	CASSTRRVKGENTQYF
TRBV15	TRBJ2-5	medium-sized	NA	TGTGCCACCAGCAGAGGGGAGGAGACGGACGGCCGCGAGACCCAGTACTTC	CATSRGEETDGRETQYF
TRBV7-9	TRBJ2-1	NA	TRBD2	TGTGCCAGCAGCTTGTCTAGCGGGGACTATGAGCAGTTCTTC	CASSLSSGDYEQFF
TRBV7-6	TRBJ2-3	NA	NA	TGTGCCAGCAGCTTGAGGACGGGCACAGATACGCAGTATTTT	CASSLRTGTDTQYF
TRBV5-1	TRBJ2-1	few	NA	TGCGCCAGCAGTTCTGTAAGGTACAATGAGCAGTTCTTC	CASSSVRYNEQFF
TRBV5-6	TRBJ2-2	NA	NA	TGTGCCAGCAGCCTTGGGGTAATAGGGATCACCGGGGAGCTGTTTTTT	CASSLGVIGITGELFF